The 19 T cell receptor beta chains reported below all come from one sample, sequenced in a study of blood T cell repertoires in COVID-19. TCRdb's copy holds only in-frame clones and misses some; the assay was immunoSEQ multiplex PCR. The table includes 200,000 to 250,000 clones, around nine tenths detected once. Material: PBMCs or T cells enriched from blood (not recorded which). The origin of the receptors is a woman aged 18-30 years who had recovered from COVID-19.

Here the CDR3 DNA reads TGTGCCAGCAGCGCCGGGATTATCTCAAATGAGCAGTTCTTC. The encoded protein is CASSAGIISNEQFF. This chain joins TRBV5-4 and TRBJ2-1, with D perhaps matching TRBD2 (5 bases). Germline-derived CDR1 and CDR2 are SGHNT and YYREEE (reference sequence). With 4 bases removed from V and 7 bases from J, the gap between germline ends came to 15 bases. The CDR3 runs 14 residues.

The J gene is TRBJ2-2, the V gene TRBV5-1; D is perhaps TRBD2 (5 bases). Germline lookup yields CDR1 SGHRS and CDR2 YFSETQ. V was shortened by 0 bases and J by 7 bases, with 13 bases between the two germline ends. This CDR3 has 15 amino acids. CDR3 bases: TGCGCCAGCAGCTTGGATCGGGGAGCCGGCGGGGAGCTGTTTTTT. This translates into CASSLDRGAGGELFF.

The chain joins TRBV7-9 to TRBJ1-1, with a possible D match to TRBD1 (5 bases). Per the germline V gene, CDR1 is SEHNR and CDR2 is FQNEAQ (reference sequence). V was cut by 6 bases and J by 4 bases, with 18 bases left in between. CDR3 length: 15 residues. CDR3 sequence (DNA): TGTGCCAGCAGACCCGACAGATTCGGCTCCACTGAAGCTTTCTTT. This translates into CASRPDRFGSTEAFF.

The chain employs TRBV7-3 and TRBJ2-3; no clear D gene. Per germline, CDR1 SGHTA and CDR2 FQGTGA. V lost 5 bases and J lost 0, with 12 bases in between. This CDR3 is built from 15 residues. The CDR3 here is CASSTSRTSTDTQYF. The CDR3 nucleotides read TGTGCCAGCAGCACGAGCCGAACTAGCACAGATACGCAGTATTTT.

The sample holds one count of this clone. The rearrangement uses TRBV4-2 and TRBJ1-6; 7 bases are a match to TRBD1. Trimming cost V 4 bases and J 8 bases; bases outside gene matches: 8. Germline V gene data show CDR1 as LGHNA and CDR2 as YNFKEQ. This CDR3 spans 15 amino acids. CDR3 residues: CASSRTGTDYSPLHF. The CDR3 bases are TGTGCCAGCAGCCGAACCGGGACAGACTATTCACCCCTCCACTTT.

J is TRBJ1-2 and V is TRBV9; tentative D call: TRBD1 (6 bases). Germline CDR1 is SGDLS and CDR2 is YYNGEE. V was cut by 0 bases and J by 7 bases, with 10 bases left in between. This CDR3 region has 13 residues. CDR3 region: CASSVALQGGYTF. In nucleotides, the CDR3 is TGTGCCAGCAGCGTAGCTCTACAGGGTGGCTACACCTTC.

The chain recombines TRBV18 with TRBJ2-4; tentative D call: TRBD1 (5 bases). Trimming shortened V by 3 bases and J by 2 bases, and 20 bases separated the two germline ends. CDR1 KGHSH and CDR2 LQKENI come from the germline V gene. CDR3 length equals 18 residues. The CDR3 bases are TGTGCCAGCTCACCGGCAGGGCCGACAGTCCTTTCCAAAAACATTCAGTACTTC. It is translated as CASSPAGPTVLSKNIQYF. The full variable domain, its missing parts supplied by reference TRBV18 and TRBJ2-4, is NAGVMQNPRHLVRRRGQEARLRCSPMKGHSHVYWYRQLPEEGLKFMVYLQKENIIDESGMPKERFSAEFPKEGPSILRIQQVVRGDSAAYFCASSPAGPTVLSKNIQYFGAGTRLSVL.

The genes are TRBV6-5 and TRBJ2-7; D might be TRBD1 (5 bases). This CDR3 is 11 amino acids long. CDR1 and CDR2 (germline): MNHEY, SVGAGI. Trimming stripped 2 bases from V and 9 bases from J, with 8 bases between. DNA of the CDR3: TGTGCCAGCAGTTACAGGGGATCGCAGTACTTC. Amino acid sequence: CASSYRGSQYF.

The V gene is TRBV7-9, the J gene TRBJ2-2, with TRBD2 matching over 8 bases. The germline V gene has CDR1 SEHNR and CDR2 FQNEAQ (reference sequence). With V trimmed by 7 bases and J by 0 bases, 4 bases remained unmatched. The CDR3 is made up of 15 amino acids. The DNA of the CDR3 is TGTGCCAGCAATCGGGGACTAGCGAACACCGGGGAGCTGTTTTTT. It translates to CASNRGLANTGELFF.

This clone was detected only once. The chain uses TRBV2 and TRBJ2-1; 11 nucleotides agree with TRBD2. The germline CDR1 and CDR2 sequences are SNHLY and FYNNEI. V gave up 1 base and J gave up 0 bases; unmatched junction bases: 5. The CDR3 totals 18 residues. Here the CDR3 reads CASSEVASGRSSYNEQFF. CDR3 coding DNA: TGTGCCAGCAGTGAAGTCGCTAGCGGGAGGAGCTCCTACAATGAGCAGTTCTTC.

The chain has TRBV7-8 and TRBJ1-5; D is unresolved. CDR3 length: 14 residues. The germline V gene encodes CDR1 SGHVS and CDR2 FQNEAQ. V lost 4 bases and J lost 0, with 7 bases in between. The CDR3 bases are TGTGCCAGCAGCTCTACGTATAGCAATCAGCCCCAGCATTTT. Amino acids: CASSSTYSNQPQHF.

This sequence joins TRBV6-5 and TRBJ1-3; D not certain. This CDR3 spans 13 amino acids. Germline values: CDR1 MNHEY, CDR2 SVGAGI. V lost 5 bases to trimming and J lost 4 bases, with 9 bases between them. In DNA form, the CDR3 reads TGTGCCAGCAGTACCTCGGGAGGAAACACCATATATTTT. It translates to CASSTSGGNTIYF.

The CDR3 spells CASSYSLELPDGYTF. In nucleotides, the CDR3 is TGTGCCAGCAGTTACTCTCTTGAATTGCCGGATGGCTACACCTTC. The chain employs TRBV6-6 and TRBJ1-2; D gene unclear. The CDR3 length is 15 residues. Germline-derived CDR1 and CDR2 are MNHNY and SVGAGI (reference sequence). Between the trimmed V and J ends, which lost 0 bases and 6 bases, there was a span of 14 bases.

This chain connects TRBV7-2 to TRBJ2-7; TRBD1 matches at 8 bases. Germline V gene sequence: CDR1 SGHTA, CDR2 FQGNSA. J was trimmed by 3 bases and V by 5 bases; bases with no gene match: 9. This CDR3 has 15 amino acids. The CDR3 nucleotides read TGTGCCAGCAGCCCACAGGGGGGTAGCTACTACGAGCAGTACTTC. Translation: CASSPQGGSYYEQYF.

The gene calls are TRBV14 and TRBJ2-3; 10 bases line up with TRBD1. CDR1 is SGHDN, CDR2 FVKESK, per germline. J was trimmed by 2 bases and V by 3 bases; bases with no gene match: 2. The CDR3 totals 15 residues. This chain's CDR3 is CASSQGQGPTDTQYF. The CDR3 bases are TGTGCCAGCAGCCAGGGACAGGGGCCCACAGATACGCAGTATTTT.

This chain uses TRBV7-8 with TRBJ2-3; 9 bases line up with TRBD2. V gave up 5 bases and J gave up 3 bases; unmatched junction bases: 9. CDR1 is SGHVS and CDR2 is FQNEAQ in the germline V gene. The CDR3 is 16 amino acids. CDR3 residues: CASSLGTSRRTDTQYF. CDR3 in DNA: TGTGCCAGCAGCCTGGGGACTAGCAGGCGGACAGATACGCAGTATTTT.

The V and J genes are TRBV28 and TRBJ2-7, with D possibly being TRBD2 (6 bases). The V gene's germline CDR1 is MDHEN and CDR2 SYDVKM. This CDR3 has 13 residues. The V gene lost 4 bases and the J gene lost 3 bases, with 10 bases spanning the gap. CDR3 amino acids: CASSWGVLYEQYF. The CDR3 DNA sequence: TGTGCCAGCAGTTGGGGGGTCCTCTACGAGCAGTACTTC.

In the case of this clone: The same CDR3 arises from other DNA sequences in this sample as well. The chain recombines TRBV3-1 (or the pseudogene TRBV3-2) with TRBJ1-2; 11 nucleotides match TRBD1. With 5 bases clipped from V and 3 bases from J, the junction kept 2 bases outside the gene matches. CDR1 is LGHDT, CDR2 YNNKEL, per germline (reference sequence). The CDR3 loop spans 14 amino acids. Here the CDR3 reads CASSRDRGDYGYTF. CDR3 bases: TGTGCCAGCAGCAGGGACAGGGGGGACTATGGCTACACCTTC.

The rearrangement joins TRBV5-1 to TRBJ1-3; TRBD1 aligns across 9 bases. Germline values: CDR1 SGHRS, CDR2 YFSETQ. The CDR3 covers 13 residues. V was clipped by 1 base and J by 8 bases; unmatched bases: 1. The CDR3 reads CASSLRQGDTIYF. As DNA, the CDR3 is TGCGCCAGCAGCTTGCGACAGGGGGACACCATATATTTT. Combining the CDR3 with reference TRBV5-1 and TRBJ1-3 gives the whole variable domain KAGVTQTPRYLIKTRGQQVTLSCSPISGHRSVSWYQQTPGQGLQFLFEYFSETQRNKGNFPGRFSGRQFSNSRSEMNVSTLELGDSALYLCASSLRQGDTIYFGEGSWLTVV.